One T cell receptor (beta chain) is described in this entry. In this sample, this clone turned up a few times. The antigen it binds to is not known. Base-call qualities are not available, and no considerably larger clone is one nucleotide away. This sample was taken from a study of beta chain features in type 1 diabetes (dated by TCRdb to the late 2010s). About the study as a whole: Mean age, gender distribution, total cell number and subset yield did not differ between patients and healthy donors. In the study, TCRB repertoires of sorted circulating CD4+ T cell subsets from recently diagnosed type 1 diabetes patients were compared with those of matched healthy donors. Whereas all 30 or so donors provided naive and central memory subsets, regulatory and stem cell-like memory subsets were isolated from just 8 patients and roughly 8 healthy donors. A total of 85 million to 140 million sorted cells were examined across all samples, and a strong correlation was observed between cell number per subset and RNA yield.

All of the isolated RNA was reverse transcribed with the High Capacity cDNA Reverse Transcription Kit, so expressed TCRB transcripts were sequenced. Deep immunoSEQ sequencing was performed on naive, central memory and regulatory T cell samples, with an average of about 4 million total reads per sample. Sorted cells were lysed in RLT buffer, and RNA was extracted using DNase-treated RNeasy Micro or Mini kits according to cell number. To prevent cross-contamination, each cell subset was processed individually, whereas patient and healthy donor samples were processed jointly. The immunoSEQ multiplex PCR was used to amplify TCRB sequences from cDNA, generating 87-bp fragments that spanned the CDR3 region. Amplicons were sequenced on the Illumina HiSeq platform. Regarding the original processing steps: Synthetic template baselines were used to correct PCR bias computationally, reads within Hamming distance 2 were collapsed together, and singletons that could not be merged were discarded. By aligning reads against IMGT, V, D and J genes, CDR3 length, and insertions or deletions at six rearrangement sites were assigned. Clonotype counts were normalized to sorted cell number within each subset before computing true diversity and Gini coefficients with the tcR R package. Repertoire sharing was quantified using the overlap coefficient calculated on TCRB nucleotide sequences. As a proxy for the pre-selection repertoire, out-of-frame TCRB sequences from naive cells were analyzed. TCRdb mirrors the immuneACCESS table, restricted to in-frame sequences. Some clones are absent from its copies; in checked studies, under half trace to an unresolved V gene, and the reason for the others is unknown. That table supplies the V and J calls and clone size; D and trimming were determined from the DNA. This sample is represented by roughly 730,000 clones; roughly 13% of them were singletons. The ten largest clones capture approximately 0.022% of the sample.

Study-wide findings and limitations: Naive, central memory and regulatory TCRB repertoires appeared to be more similar among patients than among healthy donors. At VDJ recombination sites, patients with type 1 diabetes made fewer insertions and deleted more nucleotides, a pattern implying thymic rearrangement abnormalities. Because the HLA sub-analyses included only small numbers of individuals, any influence of HLA type on TCRB rearrangement was left unresolved. Because cDNA was sequenced instead of genomic DNA, activated cells with high expression could be over-represented, although the groups did not differ in activation or CD3 levels. PCR may preferentially amplify shorter templates, but because patient and control samples were amplified and corrected together, any resulting skew would affect both groups equally. A moderate but significant shortening of TCRB CDR3 length was observed in type 1 diabetes patients in all four CD4+ subsets.

Each donor gave one peripheral blood draw, averaging approximately 120 mL, which was collected into heparinised tubes. A BD FACSAria II and a panel including CD45RO, CCR7, CD25, CD127, CD95 and CD27 were used to sort naive, central memory, regulatory and stem cell-like memory CD4+ T cells. A purity above 95% was achieved for all sorted populations. Right away, PBMCs were isolated by Lymphoprep density gradient centrifugation and were stained directly, with no culture step. To minimize batch effects, samples were stained and sorted in pairs, one healthy donor with one patient per experiment. From the cysteine up to the phenylalanine, the CDR3 has a length of 15 residues. Kept here is only the CDR3 DNA, which spans 45 bases and is read in frame from base 1. Reading the germline V gene (reference sequence) gives CDR1 SGHNT and CDR2 YYREEE. V is cut back by 0 bases and J by 3 bases, with 3 bases in the junction unmatched.

Sequencing was done on a sample of naive CD4+ T cells from blood. Taken with the paper, the label for cell subset or site translates to: true naive CD4+ T cells. This receptor was identified in a man younger than 35 with type 1 diabetes. The rearranged segments are TRBV5-4 and TRBJ2-1, with 7 junctional bases fitting TRBD1. The CDR3 amino acid sequence is: CASSLDAGGYNEQFF. The nucleotide sequence is TGTGCCAGCAGCTTGGACGCAGGGGGCTACAATGAGCAGTTCTTC.